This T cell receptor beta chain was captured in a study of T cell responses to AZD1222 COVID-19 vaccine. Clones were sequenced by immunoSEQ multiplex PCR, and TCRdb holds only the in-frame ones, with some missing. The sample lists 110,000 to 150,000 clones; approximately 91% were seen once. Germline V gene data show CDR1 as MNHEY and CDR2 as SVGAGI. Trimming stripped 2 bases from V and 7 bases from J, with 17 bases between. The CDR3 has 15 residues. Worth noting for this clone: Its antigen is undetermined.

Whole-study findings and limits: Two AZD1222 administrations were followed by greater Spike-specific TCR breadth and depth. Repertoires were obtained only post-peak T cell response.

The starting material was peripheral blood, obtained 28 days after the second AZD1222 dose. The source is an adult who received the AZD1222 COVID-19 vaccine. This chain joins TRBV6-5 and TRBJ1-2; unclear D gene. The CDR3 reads CASSYEAQLGGGYTF. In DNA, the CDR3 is TGTGCCAGCAGTTACGAGGCCCAGTTAGGTGGTGGCTACACCTTC.